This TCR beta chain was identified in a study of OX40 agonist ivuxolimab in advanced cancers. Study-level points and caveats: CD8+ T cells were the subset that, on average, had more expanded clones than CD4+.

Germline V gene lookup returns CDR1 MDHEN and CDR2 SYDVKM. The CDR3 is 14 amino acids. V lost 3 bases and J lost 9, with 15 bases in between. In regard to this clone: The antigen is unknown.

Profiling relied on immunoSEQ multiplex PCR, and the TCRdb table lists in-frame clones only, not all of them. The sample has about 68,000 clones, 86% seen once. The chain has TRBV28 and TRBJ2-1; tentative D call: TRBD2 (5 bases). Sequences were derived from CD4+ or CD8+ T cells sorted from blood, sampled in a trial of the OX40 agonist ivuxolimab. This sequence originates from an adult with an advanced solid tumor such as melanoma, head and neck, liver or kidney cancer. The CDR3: CASSFYRGQTEQFF. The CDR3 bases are TGTGCCAGCAGTTTCTATCGCGGGCAGACTGAGCAGTTCTTC.